This T cell receptor (beta chain) came from a study of blood T cell repertoires in COVID-19. Background on the study: Acute and convalescent COVID-19 samples came from the United States, Italy and Spain.

Germline V lookup: CDR1 MRHNA, CDR2 SNTAGT. The CDR3 runs to 12 residues. V was cut by 8 bases and J by 3 bases, with 11 bases left in between. The data were produced by immunoSEQ multiplex PCR, yet TCRdb's version contains in-frame clones alone and is incomplete. Seen here are some 83,000 clones, 85% to 90% observed once, and the top ten hold under 8.5%. This sequence originates from a man older than 75 with active or convalescent COVID-19. Sequenced: peripheral blood. The V gene is TRBV6-4, the J gene TRBJ2-7, with D possibly being TRBD2 (5 bases). The CDR3 DNA reads TGTGCCAGCCCCGGACTCAGCTACGAGCAGTACGTC. This gives the protein CASPGLSYEQYV.